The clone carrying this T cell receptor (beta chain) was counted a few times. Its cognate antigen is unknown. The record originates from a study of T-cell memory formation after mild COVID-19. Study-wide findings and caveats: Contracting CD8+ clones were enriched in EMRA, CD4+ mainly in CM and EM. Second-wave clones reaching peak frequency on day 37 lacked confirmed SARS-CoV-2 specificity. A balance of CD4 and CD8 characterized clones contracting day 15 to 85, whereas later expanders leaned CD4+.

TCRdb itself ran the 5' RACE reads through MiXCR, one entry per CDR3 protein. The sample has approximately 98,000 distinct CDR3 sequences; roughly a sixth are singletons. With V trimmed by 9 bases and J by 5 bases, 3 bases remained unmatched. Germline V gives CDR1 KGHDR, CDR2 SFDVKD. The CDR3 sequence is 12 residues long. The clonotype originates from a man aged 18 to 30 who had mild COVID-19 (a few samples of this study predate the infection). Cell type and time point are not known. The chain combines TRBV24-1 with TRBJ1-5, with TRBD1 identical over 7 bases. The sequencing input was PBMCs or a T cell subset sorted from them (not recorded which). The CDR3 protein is CATGDRDQPQHF. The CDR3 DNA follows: TGTGCCACCGGGGACAGAGATCAGCCCCAGCATTTT.